These 23 T cell receptor beta chains were sequenced from one sample in a study of T cells in Graves' hyperthyroidism and ophthalmopathy (dated by TCRdb to the late 2010s). The receptor library was made with multiplex PCR. Sequencing relied on an Illumina HiSeq 2000. TCR beta CDR3 regions were amplified from RNA transcripts. The first round of RT-PCR for the TCR CDR3 was performed with the HTBI primer set and the Qiagen OneStep RT-PCR kit. TCRdb took the public reads, trimmed them with fastp at Q25, ran MiXCR for clone calling and kept in-frame beta chains. Rows are combined by CDR3 protein, so each entry shows the most common genes and DNA. Recorded for this sample are some 92,000 distinct CDR3 sequences; roughly 40% of them occurred a single time. The ten biggest clones cover roughly 10% of the sample. Sequenced material: peripheral blood or thyroid tissue (not recorded which). The source of these receptors is a young woman with Graves' hyperthyroidism.

In this sample, this clonotype turned up a few times. V gene TRBV12-3 or TRBV12-4 combines with J gene TRBJ1-1, with a weak D call TRBD1 (5 bases). With 2 bases removed from V and 2 bases from J, the gap between germline ends came to 12 bases. CDR3 length equals 15 residues. This CDR3 reads CASSLMSRVNTEAFF. As DNA, the CDR3 is TGTGCCAGCAGTTTAATGTCCAGGGTAAACACTGAAGCTTTCTTT.

This clonotype was observed a handful of times. The rearrangement links TRBV12-3 or TRBV12-4 to TRBJ2-7; D is uncertain. Trimming took off 2 bases at V and 3 bases at J, with 11 bases between the two ends. The CDR3 sequence is 14 residues long. The CDR3 bases are TGTGCCAGCAGTTTAACCCTCTCCGACTACGAGCAGTACTTC. This sequence encodes CASSLTLSDYEQYF.

V gene TRBV10-3 combines with J gene TRBJ2-7, with 12 positions matching TRBD2. Germline loops: CDR1 ENHRY, CDR2 SYGVKD. Trimming cost V 4 bases and J 12 bases; bases outside gene matches: 10. This CDR3 region has 14 residues. CDR3 DNA: TGTGCCATCAGTGGGCTAGCGGGAGGGCCGGAGGTGTACTTC. It codes for CAISGLAGGPEVYF.

This clonotype was observed a handful of times. The chain links TRBV28 to TRBJ1-5; no clear D. The CDR3 is 14 residues long. Germline V CDR1 and CDR2: MDHEN, SYDVKM. V lost 3 bases and J lost 3, with 9 bases in between. The CDR3 DNA reads TGTGCCAGCAGTTTTCTGGCGGCCAATCAGCCCCAGCATTTT. As protein: CASSFLAANQPQHF.

The V gene is TRBV24-1, the J gene TRBJ1-2; TRBD1 agrees at 8 bases. V was pared by 4 bases and J by 7 bases, with 7 bases of the junction left unmatched. This CDR3 contains 14 residues. The germline CDR1 and CDR2 sequences are KGHDR and SFDVKD. This CDR3 reads CATSDPDREVGYTF. The CDR3, as DNA: TGTGCCACCAGTGACCCGGACAGGGAGGTTGGCTACACCTTC.

This clonotype has at least ten counts. The chain uses TRBV10-3 and TRBJ2-3; 15 nucleotides match TRBD2. This CDR3 contains 15 residues. V was clipped by 6 bases and J by 6 bases; unmatched bases: 4. CDR1 is ENHRY and CDR2 is SYGVKD in the germline V gene. In nucleotides, the CDR3 is TGTGCCATCAGACCGGGACTAGCGGGAGGCGATACGCAGTATTTT. Protein sequence: CAIRPGLAGGDTQYF.

V gene TRBV10-3 combines with J gene TRBJ1-2; no definite D call. The germline CDR1 and CDR2 sequences are ENHRY and SYGVKD. CDR3 size: 13 residues. Trimming took 2 bases from V and 6 from J, leaving 10 bases between them. The CDR3 DNA is TGTGCCATCAGTGAGGGAGTGGAAGATGGCTACACCTTC. Amino acid sequence: CAISEGVEDGYTF.

In its sample, this clonotype was seen many times. The V and J genes are TRBV5-1 and TRBJ1-1; a weak D match, TRBD1 (5 bases). The V gene's germline CDR1 is SGHRS and CDR2 YFSETQ. The CDR3 has 14 residues. The V end was cut by 1 base, the J end by 2 bases, with 9 bases between. This CDR3 reads CASSLFGHNTEAFF. CDR3 nucleotide sequence: TGCGCCAGCAGCTTGTTTGGACACAACACTGAAGCTTTCTTT.

The chain couples TRBV10-1 to TRBJ1-1; D uncertain. The CDR3 totals 15 residues. V lost 0 bases and J lost 0, with 8 bases in between. Germline V gene sequence: CDR1 WNHNN, CDR2 SYGVQD (reference sequence). The CDR3 protein is CASSESEGVNTEAFF. In DNA, the CDR3 is TGCGCCAGCAGTGAGTCGGAAGGCGTGAACACTGAAGCTTTCTTT.

The rearrangement links TRBV7-3 to TRBJ2-7, with D perhaps matching TRBD1 or TRBD2 (5 bases each). V lost 0 bases and J lost 2, with 8 bases in between. Germline-derived CDR1 and CDR2 are SGHTA and FQGTGA. The CDR3 totals 14 residues. The CDR3 DNA follows: TGTGCCAGCAGCTTAACGGGACGGACCTACGAGCAGTACTTC. It yields the protein CASSLTGRTYEQYF.

This clonotype was observed once. A junction boundary mismatches the germline segment, possibly from a read error. The chain employs TRBV10-3 and TRBJ1-2, with a possible D match to TRBD1 (5 bases). The CDR3 is made up of 16 amino acids. CDR1 and CDR2 from the germline V gene are ENHRY and SYGVKD. DNA of the CDR3: TGTGCCGTCAGTGAAGGAGGGACCGGCGGTAACTATGGCTACACCTTC. Amino acids: CAVSEGGTGGNYGYTF.

Worth noting for this clonotype: In this CDR3 the conserved last residue, phenylalanine or tryptophan, is missing, so a read error is likely. The rearrangement uses TRBV7-2 and TRBJ1-4; D perhaps matches TRBD1 (6 bases). This CDR3 contains 17 residues. V was pared by 5 bases and J by 10 bases, with 26 bases between. Germline V lookup: CDR1 SGHTA, CDR2 FQGNSA. The CDR3 DNA is TGTGCCAGCAGCACCGAGGGGGGATACGGTTTTCAGGGAAAACTGTTTCTT. Translating gives CASSTEGGYGFQGKLFL.

The table lists this clonotype with many counts. The gene calls are TRBV6-5 and TRBJ2-7; 11 nucleotides agree with TRBD2. The CDR3 runs to 13 residues. Germline values: CDR1 MNHEY, CDR2 SVGAGI. The junction had 4 bases not matched to a gene; V was cut back by 7 bases and J by 5 bases. For the CDR3, the DNA is TGTGCCAGCAAACTAGCGGGAGTCCACGAGCAGTACTTC. Amino acids: CASKLAGVHEQYF.

Within the sample, this clonotype is medium-sized. The chain recombines TRBV29-1 with TRBJ1-4; 8 positions agree with TRBD1. J lost 8 bases, V lost 5 bases, and 7 bases had no gene match. This CDR3 has 13 amino acids. Per the germline V gene, CDR1 is SQVTM and CDR2 is ANQGSEA. The CDR3 nucleotides are TGCAGCGTTATAGGACAGGGAGCGGAAAAACTGTTTTTT. Protein sequence: CSVIGQGAEKLFF.

The chain joins TRBV7-2 to TRBJ2-5, with 14 bases lining up with TRBD2. The V segment lost 4 bases and the J segment 7 bases; nucleotides outside the gene matches: 5. This CDR3 is 15 amino acids long. The germline V gene has CDR1 SGHTA and CDR2 FQGNSA. CDR3 residues: CASSSQTSGRVTQYF. CDR3 bases: TGTGCCAGCAGCTCGCAGACTAGCGGGAGGGTGACCCAGTACTTC.

With regard to this clonotype: A much larger clone lies a single base off, so this may be a read error. The chain links TRBV12-3 or TRBV12-4 to TRBJ2-5; no reliable D call. Trimming removed 3 bases from V and 4 bases from J, with 6 bases in between. The CDR3 runs 12 residues. CDR3 DNA sequence: TGTGCCAGCAGTTTCCGGATAGAGACCCAGTACTTC. Translation: CASSFRIETQYF.

This clonotype showed up many times. This sequence joins TRBV7-3 and TRBJ2-5; D unclear. The V gene's germline CDR1 is SGHTA and CDR2 FQGTGA. The V and J ends lost 1 base and 5 bases respectively, with 14 bases between them. The CDR3 contains 15 residues. CDR3 sequence: CASSLSPGSIETQYF. CDR3 DNA: TGTGCCAGCAGCTTAAGTCCTGGTAGTATTGAGACCCAGTACTTC.

This clonotype was found many times. The chain joins TRBV5-1 to TRBJ2-7, with D possibly being TRBD1 or TRBD2 (5 bases each). The CDR3 runs to 15 residues. Germline V gene sequence: CDR1 SGHRS, CDR2 YFSETQ. Trimming removed 0 bases from V and 0 bases from J, with 10 bases in between. CDR3: CASSLGDDASYEQYF. Here the CDR3 DNA reads TGCGCCAGCAGCTTGGGGGACGATGCCTCCTACGAGCAGTACTTC.

In its sample, this clonotype was seen many times. This chain joins TRBV5-8 and TRBJ1-6, with TRBD1 as a possible D gene (6 bases). The germline gives CDR1 SGHTS, CDR2 YDEGEE. The CDR3 is 14 residues long. V was pared by 5 bases and J by 6 bases, with 12 bases between. For the CDR3, the DNA is TGTGCCAGCAGTAACGCACAGGGTAATTCACCCCTCCACTTT. Protein: CASSNAQGNSPLHF.

The chain carries TRBV25-1 and TRBJ1-2, with 11 positions matching TRBD1. The germline CDR1 and CDR2 sequences are MGHDK and SYGVNS. This CDR3 is 15 amino acids long. V lost 6 bases and J lost 7; bases outside the gene matches: 10. The CDR3 spells CASSLWKGQGGGYTF. Here the CDR3 DNA reads TGTGCCAGCAGCTTATGGAAGGGACAGGGGGGTGGCTACACCTTC.

The chain recombines TRBV10-3 with TRBJ1-6; the match to TRBD1 covers 8 bases. V trimming: 7 bases; J trimming: 5 bases; junction bases outside the gene matches: 1. The CDR3 is made up of 13 amino acids. Germline V lookup: CDR1 ENHRY, CDR2 SYGVKD. The CDR3 DNA reads TGTGCCATCATGGGACAGGATAATTCACCCCTCCACTTT. It yields the protein CAIMGQDNSPLHF.

This clonotype was seen repeatedly, ten times or more. The chain recombines TRBV6-6 with TRBJ1-3; TRBD1 agrees at 7 bases. V dropped 2 bases and J dropped 4; count of bases not matched to a gene: 11. This CDR3 comprises 17 residues. Per germline, CDR1 MNHNY and CDR2 SVGAGI (reference sequence). CDR3 sequence: CASSYVGQALAGNTIYF. In DNA form, the CDR3 reads TGTGCCAGCAGTTACGTTGGACAGGCCTTGGCCGGAAACACCATATATTTT.

This clonotype was counted ten times or more. The genes are TRBV28 and TRBJ1-1; perhaps TRBD1 as D (5 bases). CDR1 and CDR2 (germline): MDHEN, SYDVKM. The CDR3 has 14 residues. Between the trimmed V and J ends, which lost 6 bases and 3 bases, there was a span of 14 bases. The CDR3 protein is CASSSWGVDTEAFF. The CDR3 DNA reads TGTGCCAGCAGCTCGTGGGGGGTTGACACTGAAGCTTTCTTT.